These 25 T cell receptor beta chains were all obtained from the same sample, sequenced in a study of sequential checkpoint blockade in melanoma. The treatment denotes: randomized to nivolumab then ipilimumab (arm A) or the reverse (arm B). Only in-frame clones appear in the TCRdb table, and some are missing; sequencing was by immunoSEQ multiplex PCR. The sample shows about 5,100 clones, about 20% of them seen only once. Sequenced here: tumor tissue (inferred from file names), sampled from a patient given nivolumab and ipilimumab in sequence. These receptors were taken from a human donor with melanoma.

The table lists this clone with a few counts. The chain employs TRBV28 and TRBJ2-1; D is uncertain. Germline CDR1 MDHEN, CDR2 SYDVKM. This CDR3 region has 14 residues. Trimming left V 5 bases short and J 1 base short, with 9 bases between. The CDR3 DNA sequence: TGTGCCAGCAGTGCGGACGGATCCTACAATGAGCAGTTCTTC. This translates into CASSADGSYNEQFF.

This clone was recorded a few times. The CDR3 coding sequence is TGTGCCTGTATCAGGACAGATAATTCACCCCTCCACTTT. Translating gives CACIRTDNSPLHF. V usage is TRBV30 and J usage is TRBJ1-6, with D tentatively TRBD1 (6 bases). This CDR3 comprises 13 residues. V was shortened by 6 bases and J by 5 bases, with 11 bases between the two germline ends. Germline assignment: CDR1 GTSNPN and CDR2 SVGIG (reference sequence).

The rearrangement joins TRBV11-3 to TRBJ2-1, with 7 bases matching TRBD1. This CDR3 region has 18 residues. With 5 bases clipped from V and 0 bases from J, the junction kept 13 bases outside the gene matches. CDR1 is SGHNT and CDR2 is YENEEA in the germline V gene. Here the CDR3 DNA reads TGTGCCAGCAGCCCGACAGGGTTGGGTTCCTACTCCTACAATGAGCAGTTCTTC. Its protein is CASSPTGLGSYSYNEQFF. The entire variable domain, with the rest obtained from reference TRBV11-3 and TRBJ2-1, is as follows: EAGVVQSPRYKIIEKKQPVAFWCNPISGHNTLYWYLQNLGQGPELLIRYENEEAVDDSQLPKDRFSAERLKGVDSTLKIQPAELGDSAVYLCASSPTGLGSYSYNEQFFGPGTRLTVL.

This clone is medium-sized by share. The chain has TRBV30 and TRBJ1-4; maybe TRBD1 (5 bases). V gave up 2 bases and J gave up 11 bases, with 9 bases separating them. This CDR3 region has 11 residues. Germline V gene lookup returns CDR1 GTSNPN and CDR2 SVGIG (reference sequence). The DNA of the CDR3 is TGTGCCTGGAGTTTAAGGGACAAACTGTTTTTT. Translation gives CAWSLRDKLFF.

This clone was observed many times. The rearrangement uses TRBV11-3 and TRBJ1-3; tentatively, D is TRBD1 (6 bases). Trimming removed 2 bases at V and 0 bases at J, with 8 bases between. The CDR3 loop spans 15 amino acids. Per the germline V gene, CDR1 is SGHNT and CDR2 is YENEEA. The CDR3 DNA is TGTGCCAGCAGCTTACCGACAGGCTCTGGAAACACCATATATTTT. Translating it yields CASSLPTGSGNTIYF.

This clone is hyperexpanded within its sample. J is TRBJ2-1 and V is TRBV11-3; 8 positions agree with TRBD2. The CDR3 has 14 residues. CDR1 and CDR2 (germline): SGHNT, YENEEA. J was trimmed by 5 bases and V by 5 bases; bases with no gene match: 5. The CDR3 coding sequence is TGTGCCAGCAGCACGGGACTAGTGAACAATGAGCAGTTCTTC. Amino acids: CASSTGLVNNEQFF. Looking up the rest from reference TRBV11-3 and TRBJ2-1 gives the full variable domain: EAGVVQSPRYKIIEKKQPVAFWCNPISGHNTLYWYLQNLGQGPELLIRYENEEAVDDSQLPKDRFSAERLKGVDSTLKIQPAELGDSAVYLCASSTGLVNNEQFFGPGTRLTVL.

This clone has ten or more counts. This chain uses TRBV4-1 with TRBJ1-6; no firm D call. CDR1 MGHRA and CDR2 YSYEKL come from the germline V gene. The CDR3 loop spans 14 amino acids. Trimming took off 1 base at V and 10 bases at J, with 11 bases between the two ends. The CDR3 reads CASSQGGLYSPLHF. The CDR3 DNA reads TGCGCCAGCAGCCAAGGGGGTCTTTACTCACCCCTCCACTTT.

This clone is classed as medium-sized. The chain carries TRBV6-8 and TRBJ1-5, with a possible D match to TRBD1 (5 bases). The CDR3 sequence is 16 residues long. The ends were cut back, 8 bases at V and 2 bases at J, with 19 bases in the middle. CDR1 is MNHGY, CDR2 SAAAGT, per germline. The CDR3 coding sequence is TGTGCCAGCCGGCCAGGGACTCTGCTGGGCAATCAGCCCCAGCATTTT. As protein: CASRPGTLLGNQPQHF.

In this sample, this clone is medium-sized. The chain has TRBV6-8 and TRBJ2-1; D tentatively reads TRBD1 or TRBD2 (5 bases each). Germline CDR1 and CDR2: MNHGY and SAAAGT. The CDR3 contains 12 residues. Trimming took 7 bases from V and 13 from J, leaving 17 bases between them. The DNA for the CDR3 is TGTGCCAGCACCCCAAATGGGGGATTTCAGTTCTTC. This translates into CASTPNGGFQFF.

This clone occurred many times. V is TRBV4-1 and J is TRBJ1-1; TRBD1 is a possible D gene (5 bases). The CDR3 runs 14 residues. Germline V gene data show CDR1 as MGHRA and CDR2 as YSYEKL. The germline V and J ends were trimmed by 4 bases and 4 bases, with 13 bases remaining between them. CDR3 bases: TGCGCCAGCAGCCTCTCTAGGGGACTCACTGAAGCTTTCTTT. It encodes CASSLSRGLTEAFF.

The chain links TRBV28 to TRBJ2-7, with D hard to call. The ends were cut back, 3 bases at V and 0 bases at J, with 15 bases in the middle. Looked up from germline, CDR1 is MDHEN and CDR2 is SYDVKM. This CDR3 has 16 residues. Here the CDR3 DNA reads TGTGCCAGCAGTTTTTATTTCTCCCGCAGCTCCTACGAGCAGTACTTC. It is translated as CASSFYFSRSSYEQYF.

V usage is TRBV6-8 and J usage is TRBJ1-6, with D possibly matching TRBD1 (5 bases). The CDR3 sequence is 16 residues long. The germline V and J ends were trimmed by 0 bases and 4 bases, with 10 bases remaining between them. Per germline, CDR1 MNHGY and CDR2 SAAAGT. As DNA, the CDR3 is TGTGCCAGCAGTTACTCGGGACGGCTGTATAATTCACCCCTCCACTTT. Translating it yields CASSYSGRLYNSPLHF.

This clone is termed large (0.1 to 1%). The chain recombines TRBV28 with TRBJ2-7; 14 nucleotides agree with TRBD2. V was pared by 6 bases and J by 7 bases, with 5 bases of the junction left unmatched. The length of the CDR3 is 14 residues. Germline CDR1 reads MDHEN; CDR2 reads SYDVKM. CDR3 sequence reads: CASSPGTSGGEQYF. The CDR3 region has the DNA TGTGCCAGCAGCCCCGGGACTAGCGGGGGAGAGCAGTACTTC.

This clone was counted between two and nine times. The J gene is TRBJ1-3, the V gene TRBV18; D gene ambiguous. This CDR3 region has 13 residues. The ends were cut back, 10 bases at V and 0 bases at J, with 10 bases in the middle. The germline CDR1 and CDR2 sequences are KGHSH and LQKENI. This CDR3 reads CANAPSSGNTIYF. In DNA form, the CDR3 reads TGTGCCAACGCCCCAAGCTCTGGAAACACCATATATTTT.

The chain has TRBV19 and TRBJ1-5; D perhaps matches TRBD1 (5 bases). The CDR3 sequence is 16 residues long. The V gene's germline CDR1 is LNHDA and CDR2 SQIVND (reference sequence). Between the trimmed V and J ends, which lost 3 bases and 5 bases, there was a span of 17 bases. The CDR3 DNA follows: TGTGCCAGTAGTATTAATCCTCGACAGCCTGATCAGCCCCAGCATTTT. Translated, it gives CASSINPRQPDQPQHF.

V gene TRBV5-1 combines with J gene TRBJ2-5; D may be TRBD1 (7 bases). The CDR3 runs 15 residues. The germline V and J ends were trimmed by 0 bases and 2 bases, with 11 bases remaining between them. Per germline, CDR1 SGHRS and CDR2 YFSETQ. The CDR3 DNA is TGCGCCAGCAGCTTGGAGACAGGGAGGCAAGAGACCCAGTACTTC. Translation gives CASSLETGRQETQYF.

The CDR3 DNA reads TGTGCCAGTAGGCAGGGCTCGGACTCCTACAATGAGCAGTTCTTC. Translating gives CASRQGSDSYNEQFF. The chain is built from TRBV19 and TRBJ2-1; TRBD1 might be the D (5 bases). With 6 bases removed from V and 0 bases from J, the gap between germline ends came to 12 bases. The CDR3 consists of 15 residues. CDR1 is LNHDA and CDR2 is SQIVND in the germline V gene (reference sequence).

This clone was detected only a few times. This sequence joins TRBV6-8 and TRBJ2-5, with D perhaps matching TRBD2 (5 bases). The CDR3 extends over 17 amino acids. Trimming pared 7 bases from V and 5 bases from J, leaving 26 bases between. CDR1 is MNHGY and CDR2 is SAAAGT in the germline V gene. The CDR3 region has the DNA TGTGCCAGCATAAGAAGAGGACTCCTCACCGCCGGGGAGACCCAGTACTTC. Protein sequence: CASIRRGLLTAGETQYF.

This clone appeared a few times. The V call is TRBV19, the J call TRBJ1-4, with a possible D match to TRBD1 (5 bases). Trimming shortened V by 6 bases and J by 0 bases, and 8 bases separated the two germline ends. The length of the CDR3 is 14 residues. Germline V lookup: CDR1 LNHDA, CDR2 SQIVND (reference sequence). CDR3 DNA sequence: TGTGCCAGTAGGGGGACGGCAACTAATGAAAAACTGTTTTTT. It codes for CASRGTATNEKLFF.

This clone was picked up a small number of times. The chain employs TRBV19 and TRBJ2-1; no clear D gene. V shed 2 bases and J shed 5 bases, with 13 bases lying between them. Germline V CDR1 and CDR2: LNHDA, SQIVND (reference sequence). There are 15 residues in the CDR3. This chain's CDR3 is CASSIMADPHNEQFF. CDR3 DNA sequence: TGTGCCAGTAGTATAATGGCAGACCCACACAATGAGCAGTTCTTC.

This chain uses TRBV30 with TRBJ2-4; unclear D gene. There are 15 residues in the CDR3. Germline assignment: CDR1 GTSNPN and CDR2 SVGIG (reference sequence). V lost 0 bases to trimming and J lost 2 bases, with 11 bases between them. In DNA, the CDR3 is TGTGCCTGGAGTGTAGGTATCAGGACCAAAAACATTCAGTACTTC. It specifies CAWSVGIRTKNIQYF.

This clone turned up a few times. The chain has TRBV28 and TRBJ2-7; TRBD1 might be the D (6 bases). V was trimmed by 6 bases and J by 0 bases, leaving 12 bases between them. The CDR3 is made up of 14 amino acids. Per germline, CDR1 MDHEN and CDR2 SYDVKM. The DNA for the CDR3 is TGTGCCAGCAGCAGAGACAGGAGCTCCTACGAGCAGTACTTC. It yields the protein CASSRDRSSYEQYF.

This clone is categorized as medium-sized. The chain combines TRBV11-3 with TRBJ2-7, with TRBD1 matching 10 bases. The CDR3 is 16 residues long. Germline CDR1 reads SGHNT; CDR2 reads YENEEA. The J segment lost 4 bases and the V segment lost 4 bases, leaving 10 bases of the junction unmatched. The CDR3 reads CASSYTLGQGLYEQYF. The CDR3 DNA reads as TGTGCCAGCAGCTACACTTTGGGACAGGGGTTGTACGAGCAGTACTTC.

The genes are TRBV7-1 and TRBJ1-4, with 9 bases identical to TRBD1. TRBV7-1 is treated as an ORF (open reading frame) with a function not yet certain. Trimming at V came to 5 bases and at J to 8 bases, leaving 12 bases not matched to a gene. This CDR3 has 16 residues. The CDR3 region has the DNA TGTGCCAGCAGCAACAATTACAGGGGGCGAGGGGAAAAACTGTTTTTT. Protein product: CASSNNYRGRGEKLFF.

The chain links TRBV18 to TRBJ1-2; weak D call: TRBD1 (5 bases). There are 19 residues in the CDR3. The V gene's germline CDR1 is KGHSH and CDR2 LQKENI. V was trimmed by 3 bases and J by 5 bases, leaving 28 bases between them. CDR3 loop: CASSPVQYGEHRRPYGYTF. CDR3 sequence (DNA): TGTGCCAGCTCACCTGTACAGTACGGAGAACACAGGCGTCCTTATGGCTACACCTTC. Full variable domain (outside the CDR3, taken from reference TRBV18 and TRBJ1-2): NAGVMQNPRHLVRRRGQEARLRCSPMKGHSHVYWYRQLPEEGLKFMVYLQKENIIDESGMPKERFSAEFPKEGPSILRIQQVVRGDSAAYFCASSPVQYGEHRRPYGYTFGSGTRLTVV.